This is a list of T cell receptor beta chains from one sample in a study of blood T cell repertoires in COVID-19. Generated by immunoSEQ multiplex PCR, the TCRdb table keeps only in-frame clones and is missing some. Here the sample spans roughly 380,000 clones, around 85% being singletons. The sequenced material came from peripheral blood. Every receptor here comes from a woman aged 18 to 35 with acute or convalescent COVID-19. Both conserved end residues are part of each CDR3. The D gene is left open where the match is weak. Clone size is stated in some rows and not others, as once, few, many or a class when expanded.

D gene	V gene	J gene	clone size	CDR3 protein	CDR3 DNA
TRBD2	TRBV10-3	TRBJ2-7	NA	CAISESWGGVTYEQYF	TGTGCCATCAGTGAGTCGTGGGGGGGTGTAACCTACGAGCAGTACTTC
NA	TRBV9	TRBJ2-1	NA	CASSFQGGSDEQFF	TGTGCCAGCAGTTTTCAGGGGGGTTCTGATGAGCAGTTCTTC
NA	TRBV11-2	TRBJ1-3	few	CASSLANSGNTIYF	TGTGCCAGCAGCTTGGCAAACTCTGGAAACACCATATATTTT
NA	TRBV6-5	TRBJ1-6	NA	CASSYLYGQVNSPLHF	TGTGCCAGCAGTTACCTCTATGGGCAGGTCAATTCACCCCTCCACTTT
NA	TRBV5-8	TRBJ1-5	NA	CASSYRRRGGNQPQHF	TGTGCCAGCAGTTACAGGCGCAGGGGAGGCAATCAGCCCCAGCATTTT
TRBD1	TRBV28	TRBJ1-5	NA	CASRFGNDRAQPQHF	TGTGCCAGCAGATTTGGGAATGACAGGGCTCAGCCCCAGCATTTT
TRBD1	TRBV12-5	TRBJ1-5	NA	CASGLFSGTGPQPQHF	TGTGCTAGTGGTTTGTTCTCCGGGACAGGTCCTCAGCCCCAGCATTTT
TRBD1	TRBV14	TRBJ2-7	NA	CASSQAGGGYEQYF	TGTGCCAGCAGCCAAGCAGGGGGCGGGTACGAGCAGTACTTC
NA	TRBV3-1/TRBV3-2	TRBJ1-1	NA	CASSQYQGGNTEAFF	TGTGCCAGCAGCCAGTATCAGGGCGGAAACACTGAAGCTTTCTTT
NA	TRBV7-6	TRBJ2-7	once	CASSLGEWGSEQYF	TGTGCCAGCAGCTTAGGGGAGTGGGGTAGCGAGCAGTACTTC
TRBD2	TRBV3-1/TRBV3-2	TRBJ2-5	NA	CASSQELAGGQETQYF	TGTGCCAGCAGCCAGGAACTAGCGGGGGGGCAAGAGACCCAGTACTTC
NA	TRBV4-2	TRBJ2-5	once	CASSLRVRETQYF	TGTGCCAGCAGCTTGCGGGTTCGTGAGACCCAGTACTTC
TRBD1	TRBV28	TRBJ1-4	few	CASNLPGTGLEKLFF	TGTGCCAGCAATCTTCCCGGGACAGGGCTTGAAAAACTGTTTTTT
NA	TRBV6-5	TRBJ1-1	NA	CASGVTENTEAFF	TGTGCCAGCGGGGTGACAGAGAACACTGAAGCTTTCTTT
TRBD1	TRBV28	TRBJ1-6	NA	CASRTDRGPGNSPLHF	TGTGCCAGCAGAACTGACAGGGGTCCTGGTAATTCACCCCTCCACTTT
TRBD1	TRBV3-1/TRBV3-2	TRBJ1-1	NA	CASTNRGQGEAFF	TGTGCCAGCACAAACAGGGGGCAGGGGGAAGCTTTCTTT
NA	TRBV28	TRBJ1-4	NA	CASSLTVRSTNEKLFF	TGTGCCAGCAGTCTGACAGTTCGCTCAACTAATGAAAAACTGTTTTTT
TRBD2	TRBV5-1	TRBJ2-3	NA	CASSWSSGGQSTDTQYF	TGCGCCAGCAGCTGGTCTAGCGGGGGCCAAAGCACAGATACGCAGTATTTT
TRBD1	TRBV5-1	TRBJ1-2	NA	CASSLAGTGGYYGYTF	TGCGCCAGCAGCTTGGCCGGGACAGGTGGATACTATGGCTACACCTTC
NA	TRBV2	TRBJ1-5	NA	CASDGGEQPQHF	TGTGCCAGCGACGGGGGTGAGCAGCCCCAGCATTTT
NA	TRBV18	TRBJ1-1	once	CASSLRDNTEAFF	TGTGCCAGCTCACTGCGGGACAACACTGAAGCTTTCTTT
NA	TRBV19	TRBJ1-1	NA	CASCSEGRNTEAFF	TGTGCCAGTTGCTCGGAGGGTCGGAACACTGAAGCTTTCTTT
TRBD1	TRBV5-5	TRBJ1-1	NA	CASSLQGAVNTEAFF	TGTGCCAGCAGCTTGCAGGGGGCCGTGAACACTGAAGCTTTCTTT
NA	TRBV6-1	TRBJ1-1	few	CASSELRNTEAFF	TGTGCCAGCAGTGAACTCAGGAACACTGAAGCTTTCTTT
TRBD1	TRBV18	TRBJ2-1	NA	CASSPGDSYNEQFF	TGTGCCAGCTCACCCGGGGACAGCTACAATGAGCAGTTCTTC
NA	TRBV12-5	TRBJ2-1	NA	CASGLMREQFF	TGTGCTAGTGGTTTGATGAGGGAGCAGTTCTTC
TRBD1	TRBV2	TRBJ2-7	NA	CASSGQGHYEQYF	TGTGCCAGCAGCGGACAGGGACACTACGAGCAGTACTTC
TRBD1	TRBV14	TRBJ1-2	few	CASSLLGTGGDGYTF	TGTGCCAGCAGCCTTCTTGGGACAGGGGGCGATGGCTACACCTTC
NA	TRBV6-5	TRBJ1-3	NA	CASSRFTSSGNTIYF	TGTGCCAGCAGCCGTTTCACAAGCTCTGGAAACACCATATATTTT
TRBD2	TRBV11-2	TRBJ2-7	NA	CASSSGTSGYEQYF	TGTGCCAGCAGCTCCGGGACTAGCGGCTACGAGCAGTACTTC
TRBD1	TRBV30	TRBJ1-2	NA	CAYSGTGFGGYTF	TGTGCCTACTCCGGGACAGGGTTTGGTGGCTACACCTTC
TRBD1	TRBV24-1	TRBJ1-5	NA	CATSDPQAGGQPQHF	TGTGCCACCAGTGATCCACAAGCAGGGGGGCAGCCCCAGCATTTT
NA	TRBV15	TRBJ1-5	NA	CATSRGGAGNQPQHF	TGTGCCACCAGCAGAGGCGGGGCAGGCAATCAGCCCCAGCATTTT
NA	TRBV5-5	TRBJ1-2	NA	CASSWGGFNYGYTF	TGTGCCAGCAGCTGGGGGGGCTTTAACTATGGCTACACCTTC
NA	TRBV12-3/TRBV12-4	TRBJ1-4	few	CASSYPGVGKLFF	TGTGCCAGCAGTTACCCAGGGGTGGGAAAACTGTTTTTT
NA	TRBV30	TRBJ1-1	few	CAWSVQGDEAFF	TGTGCCTGGAGTGTACAAGGGGATGAAGCTTTCTTT
NA	TRBV7-2	TRBJ2-2	once	CASSLVPAGMGRELFF	TGTGCCAGCAGCTTAGTCCCAGCGGGTATGGGAAGGGAGCTGTTTTTT
NA	TRBV27	TRBJ2-5	NA	CASSLSLGSRETQYF	TGTGCCAGCAGTTTATCGTTAGGGAGTCGGGAGACCCAGTACTTC
NA	TRBV10-2	TRBJ1-5	once	CASSDPTGNQPQHF	TGCGCCAGCAGTGACCCGACAGGCAATCAGCCCCAGCATTTT
TRBD1	TRBV6-1	TRBJ2-1	NA	CASSAPTGVLHNEQFF	TGTGCCAGCAGTGCCCCGACAGGGGTTCTACACAATGAGCAGTTCTTC
TRBD1	TRBV6-5	TRBJ1-6	NA	CASGSGGNLNSPLHF	TGTGCCAGCGGCTCAGGGGGAAACCTTAATTCACCCCTCCACTTT
NA	TRBV5-1	TRBJ2-7	once	CASSLAFPVVYEQYF	TGCGCCAGCAGCTTGGCGTTTCCGGTAGTCTACGAGCAGTACTTC
NA	TRBV7-9	TRBJ1-6	NA	CASSLYGQNSPLHF	TGTGCCAGCAGCTTGTACGGACAGAATTCACCCCTCCACTTT
NA	TRBV28	TRBJ1-1	NA	CASSHMNTGSAEAFF	TGTGCCAGCAGTCACATGAATACAGGGTCTGCTGAAGCTTTCTTT
TRBD1	TRBV19	TRBJ2-7	NA	CASSFTGTGYNEQYF	TGTGCCAGTAGTTTCACCGGGACAGGGTACAACGAGCAGTACTTC
NA	TRBV9	TRBJ1-2	NA	CASSVAKYGYTF	TGTGCCAGCAGCGTAGCCAAATATGGCTACACCTTC
NA	TRBV30	TRBJ1-2	NA	CAWSGLPRPVGYTF	TGTGCCTGGAGTGGCCTGCCCCGTCCGGTTGGCTACACCTTC